The 32 T cell receptor beta chains below were found in one sample sequenced in a study of tumor-infiltrating lymphocytes in localized non-small cell lung cancer. The data were produced by immunoSEQ multiplex PCR, yet TCRdb's version contains in-frame clones alone and is incomplete. The sample holds 10,000 to 12,000 clones, roughly three fifths seen once. The sample taken for sequencing was lung tumor tissue. Receptors were obtained from a human donor with non-small cell lung cancer.

The CDR3 loop reads CASSPVSAPYEQYF. The CDR3 DNA sequence: TGTGCCAGCAGCCCTGTTAGCGCTCCCTACGAGCAGTACTTC. The chain carries TRBV5-6 and TRBJ2-7; TRBD2 might be the D (5 bases). Germline V gives CDR1 SGHDT, CDR2 YYEEEE. The CDR3 sequence is 14 residues long. V dropped 4 bases and J dropped 2 bases, with 13 bases sitting between them.

The gene calls are TRBV7-2 and TRBJ2-5; 7 bases are shared with TRBD1. CDR1 is SGHTA, CDR2 FQGNSA, per germline. After removal of 6 bases from V and 2 bases from J, the junction contained 3 bases not matched to a gene. This CDR3 has 13 amino acids. The CDR3 loop reads CASRDRNQETQYF. CDR3 sequence (DNA): TGTGCCAGCAGGGACAGGAATCAAGAGACCCAGTACTTC.

The chain combines TRBV7-9 with TRBJ2-7, with D possibly being TRBD2 (6 bases). V was cut by 0 bases and J by 3 bases, with 12 bases left in between. From germline, CDR1 is SEHNR and CDR2 FQNEAQ (reference sequence). CDR3 size: 15 residues. The CDR3 reads CASSLASGGNYEQYF. CDR3 DNA: TGTGCCAGCAGCTTAGCCAGTGGAGGGAACTACGAGCAGTACTTC. Looking up the rest from reference TRBV7-9 and TRBJ2-7 gives the full variable domain: DTGVSQNPRHKITKRGQNVTFRCDPISEHNRLYWYRQTLGQGPEFLTYFQNEAQLEKSRLLSDRFSAERPKGSFSTLEIQRTEQGDSAMYLCASSLASGGNYEQYFGPGTRLTVT.

This clone has more than one count but fewer than ten. The genes are TRBV7-9 and TRBJ1-2; D gene ambiguous. From germline, CDR1 is SEHNR and CDR2 FQNEAQ (reference sequence). The CDR3 loop spans 13 amino acids. The V end lost 1 base, the J end lost 6 bases, and 9 bases lay between the germline ends. The CDR3 DNA is TGTGCCAGCAGCTTAGGTGTGTCCAATGGCTACACCTTC. Translating gives CASSLGVSNGYTF.

This chain links TRBV4-3 with TRBJ1-3; no clear D gene. The CDR3 is 16 amino acids. Trimming took 0 bases from V and 1 from J, leaving 10 bases between them. Germline V CDR1 and CDR2: LGHNA, YSLEER. In nucleotides, the CDR3 is TGCGCCAGCAGCCAAGATTCTTCGGGGTCTGGAAACACCATATATTTT. Its translation: CASSQDSSGSGNTIYF.

This clone is a singleton in its sample. V usage is TRBV6-6 and J usage is TRBJ2-5; possibly TRBD2 for D (6 bases). CDR1 and CDR2 (germline): MNHNY, SVGAGI (reference sequence). Trimming left V 4 bases short and J 5 bases short, with 14 bases between. There are 14 residues in the CDR3. CDR3 sequence (DNA): TGTGCCAGCAGTTTCGGAAGGGCGGGGGAGACCCAGTACTTC. It specifies CASSFGRAGETQYF.

V and J are TRBV29-1 and TRBJ2-7; D may match TRBD1 or TRBD2 (5 bases each). Germline values: CDR1 SQVTM, CDR2 ANQGSEA. Trimming removed 4 bases from V and 4 bases from J, with 14 bases in between. CDR3 size: 13 residues. The CDR3, as DNA: TGCAGCGTTGGTGGAGAGGGGCTTTACGAGCAGTACTTC. The encoded protein is CSVGGEGLYEQYF.

This clone is categorized as medium-sized. The CDR3, as DNA: TGTGCCAGCAGTCATACAGGGAATGAGCAGTTCTTC. It encodes CASSHTGNEQFF. V and J are TRBV2 and TRBJ2-1; possible D gene TRBD1, 6 bases. V was trimmed by 5 bases and J by 7 bases, leaving 9 bases between them. The CDR3 contains 12 residues. Germline V lookup: CDR1 SNHLY, CDR2 FYNNEI.

This chain joins TRBV4-1 and TRBJ2-6; perhaps TRBD1 as D (7 bases). The germline gives CDR1 MGHRA, CDR2 YSYEKL. The V end lost 6 bases, the J end lost 0 bases, and 12 bases lay between the germline ends. This CDR3 spans 16 amino acids. Here the CDR3 reads CASRNRGGSGANVLTF. In nucleotides, the CDR3 is TGCGCCAGCAGAAACAGGGGAGGCTCTGGGGCCAACGTCCTGACTTTC.

The rearrangement uses TRBV5-4 and TRBJ2-1; the match to TRBD2 covers 11 bases. This CDR3 has 15 residues. CDR1 SGHNT and CDR2 YYREEE come from the germline V gene (reference sequence). V shed 7 bases, J shed 7 bases, and the junction held 10 bases outside the gene matches. CDR3 sequence (DNA): TGTGCCAGCGGTCTAGCGGGAGGAAATTTTAATGAGCAGTTCTTC. Residues: CASGLAGGNFNEQFF. The full variable domain, completed using reference TRBV5-4 and TRBJ2-1, is ETGVTQSPTHLIKTRGQQVTLRCSSQSGHNTVSWYQQALGQGPQFIFQYYREEENGRGNFPPRFSGLQFPNYSSELNVNALELDDSALYLCASGLAGGNFNEQFFGPGTRLTVL.

This chain joins TRBV29-1 and TRBJ2-5; TRBD1 is a possible D gene (5 bases). The length of the CDR3 is 11 residues. CDR1 is SQVTM, CDR2 ANQGSEA, per germline. V was cut by 4 bases and J by 4 bases, with 7 bases left in between. CDR3 amino acids: CSVGRGETQYF. CDR3 bases: TGCAGCGTTGGAAGGGGAGAGACCCAGTACTTC.

The chain couples TRBV29-1 to TRBJ2-1; 8 bases align to TRBD2. CDR3 length: 13 amino acids. Germline assignment: CDR1 SQVTM and CDR2 ANQGSEA. Unmatched junction bases numbered 2, after V lost 6 bases and J lost 1 base. In DNA, the CDR3 is TGCAGCGTAAGCGGGAGTTCCTACAATGAGCAGTTCTTC. It specifies CSVSGSSYNEQFF.

This clone appeared a few times. This sequence joins TRBV19 and TRBJ2-1; D uncertain. The germline V gene encodes CDR1 LNHDA and CDR2 SQIVND (reference sequence). Deletions cut 5 bases from V and 0 bases from J, with 11 bases between. The CDR3 is 15 residues long. CDR3 amino acids: CASSGTVSSYNEQFF. DNA for the CDR3: TGTGCCAGTAGTGGAACAGTGAGCTCCTACAATGAGCAGTTCTTC.

The chain uses TRBV6-6 and TRBJ1-2; tentatively, D is TRBD1 (6 bases). There are 14 residues in the CDR3. In germline, CDR1 is MNHNY, CDR2 SVGAGI (reference sequence). Between the trimmed V and J ends, which lost 8 bases and 8 bases, there was a span of 21 bases. CDR3 in DNA: TGTGCCAGCCTTCGGGGGTTACAGGGTCGCGGCTACACCTTC. This encodes CASLRGLQGRGYTF.

V usage is TRBV2 and J usage is TRBJ1-2; D call uncertain. With 3 bases removed from V and 0 bases from J, the gap between germline ends came to 11 bases. The CDR3 covers 15 residues. Germline values: CDR1 SNHLY, CDR2 FYNNEI. The CDR3 sequence: CASSEMRIANYGYTF. The CDR3 DNA follows: TGTGCCAGCAGTGAGATGCGTATAGCTAACTATGGCTACACCTTC.

The V gene is TRBV19, the J gene TRBJ2-3; 10 nucleotides align to TRBD2. CDR1 is LNHDA and CDR2 is SQIVND in the germline V gene (reference sequence). The CDR3 runs to 16 residues. Trimming took 5 bases from V and 6 from J; bases not matched to a gene: 11. The CDR3 nucleotides are TGTGCCAGTAGTCCCTCTAGCGGGAGCGGTGGGGATACGCAGTATTTT. Translating it yields CASSPSSGSGGDTQYF. The full variable domain, rest sourced from reference TRBV19 and TRBJ2-3, is DGGITQSPKYLFRKEGQNVTLSCEQNLNHDAMYWYRQDPGQGLRLIYYSQIVNDFQKGDIAEGYSVSREKKESFPLTVTSAQKNPTAFYLCASSPSSGSGGDTQYFGPGTRLTVL.

V is TRBV13 and J is TRBJ2-7; D is uncertain. In germline, CDR1 is PRHDT, CDR2 FYEKMQ (reference sequence). Trimming took 5 bases from V and 6 from J, leaving 11 bases between them. The CDR3 sequence is 12 residues long. DNA of the CDR3: TGTGCCAGCAGCCTGGGCCCAAGCGAGCAGTACTTC. It translates to CASSLGPSEQYF.

The chain is built from TRBV5-6 and TRBJ2-1; maybe TRBD1 (6 bases). Germline V CDR1 and CDR2: SGHDT, YYEEEE. Trimming left V 1 base short and J 8 bases short, with 10 bases between. This CDR3 region has 13 residues. The CDR3 reads CASSLKGGDEQFF. The CDR3, as DNA: TGTGCCAGCAGCTTGAAAGGGGGAGATGAGCAGTTCTTC.

The genes are TRBV30 and TRBJ2-5; D ambiguous. V was cut by 0 bases and J by 7 bases, with 9 bases left in between. The CDR3 is made up of 12 amino acids. Germline-derived CDR1 and CDR2 are GTSNPN and SVGIG (reference sequence). The CDR3 region is CAWSVPPPTQYF. In DNA form, the CDR3 reads TGTGCCTGGAGTGTGCCTCCGCCGACCCAGTACTTC.

This clone occurred a few times. V gene TRBV18 combines with J gene TRBJ1-5; perhaps TRBD1 as D (5 bases). The germline V gene has CDR1 KGHSH and CDR2 LQKENI. V shed 1 base and J shed 5 bases, with 6 bases lying between them. The CDR3 totals 13 residues. CDR3 sequence: CASSPRGDQPQHF. The CDR3, as DNA: TGTGCCAGCTCACCACGGGGGGATCAGCCCCAGCATTTT.

V usage is TRBV4-3 and J usage is TRBJ2-5, with TRBD2 as a possible D gene (5 bases). Between the trimmed V and J ends, which lost 4 bases and 2 bases, there was a span of 11 bases. The germline CDR1 and CDR2 sequences are LGHNA and YSLEER. The CDR3 extends over 14 amino acids. CDR3 sequence (DNA): TGCGCCAGCAGCCCGACTACATTTCAAGAGACCCAGTACTTC. This sequence encodes CASSPTTFQETQYF.

As DNA, the CDR3 is TGCGCCAGCAGCCAAGATATAGGGGGTCATCAGCCCCAGCATTTT. Translated, it gives CASSQDIGGHQPQHF. The chain recombines TRBV4-3 with TRBJ1-5; perhaps TRBD1 as D (6 bases). The CDR3 extends over 15 amino acids. Germline V gene sequence: CDR1 LGHNA, CDR2 YSLEER. Trimming took off 0 bases at V and 5 bases at J, with 11 bases between the two ends.

V and J are TRBV30 and TRBJ2-7; TRBD1 matches at 7 bases. V lost 3 bases and J lost 7; bases outside the gene matches: 18. CDR1 and CDR2 (germline): GTSNPN, SVGIG (reference sequence). The CDR3 consists of 16 residues. The CDR3 DNA reads TGTGCCTGGAGCGAGAGACAGGGCAGGACATCGGGGGAGCAGTACTTC. Its protein is CAWSERQGRTSGEQYF.

The J gene is TRBJ2-7, the V gene TRBV5-1; 8 bases fit TRBD2. The CDR3 contains 12 residues. V shed 5 bases, J shed 7 bases, and the junction held 5 bases outside the gene matches. Germline CDR1 reads SGHRS; CDR2 reads YFSETQ. In nucleotides, the CDR3 is TGCGCCAGCAGATCGGGGGGGCTTGAGCAGTACTTC. Amino acid sequence: CASRSGGLEQYF.

The chain joins TRBV5-5 to TRBJ1-1, with D perhaps TRBD1 (5 bases). The CDR3 contains 15 residues. The germline CDR1 and CDR2 sequences are SGHKS and YYEKEE (reference sequence). Trimming took 5 bases from V and 5 from J, leaving 19 bases between them. DNA for the CDR3: TGTGCCAGCAGTTTTACTGTGAGGGGCGGGACTGAAGCTTTCTTT. It yields the protein CASSFTVRGGTEAFF.

J is TRBJ1-2 and V is TRBV6-5; 11 bases are a match to TRBD1. The CDR3 has 15 residues. Trimming cost V 6 bases and J 8 bases; bases outside gene matches: 11. Germline V lookup: CDR1 MNHEY, CDR2 SVGAGI. The CDR3 nucleotides read TGTGCCAGCAGACGTGGGACAGGGGGGGATAGAGGCTACACCTTC. Protein: CASRRGTGGDRGYTF.

This clone came up once. V gene TRBV6-4 combines with J gene TRBJ1-6; no definite D call. Germline V CDR1 and CDR2: MRHNA, SNTAGT. V lost 0 bases and J 5 bases, leaving 2 bases between the germline ends. The CDR3 spans 13 residues. The CDR3 DNA is TGTGCCAGCAGTGACTCGAATAATTCACCCCTCCACTTT. Its protein is CASSDSNNSPLHF.

The gene calls are TRBV7-7 and TRBJ2-3; the match to TRBD2 covers 9 bases. The CDR3 length is 16 residues. In germline, CDR1 is SSHAT, CDR2 FNYEAQ (reference sequence). V dropped 2 bases and J dropped 6; count of bases not matched to a gene: 9. The CDR3 loop is CASSLRPGGGADTQYF. The CDR3 nucleotides are TGTGCCAGCAGCTTACGACCTGGCGGGGGGGCCGATACGCAGTATTTT.

The rearrangement uses TRBV29-1 and TRBJ1-1, with TRBD1 identical over 7 bases. The CDR3 is made up of 12 amino acids. Trimming at V came to 7 bases and at J to 7 bases, leaving 9 bases not matched to a gene. From germline, CDR1 is SQVTM and CDR2 ANQGSEA. The CDR3 reads CSALGGAGEAFF. As DNA, the CDR3 is TGCAGCGCCCTAGGGGGCGCCGGTGAAGCTTTCTTT.

The chain couples TRBV7-9 to TRBJ1-6, with no clear D. Trimming removed 2 bases from V and 6 bases from J, with 5 bases in between. Germline CDR1 SEHNR, CDR2 FQNEAQ (reference sequence). The CDR3 runs 13 residues. The CDR3 reads CASSLQANSPLHF. As DNA, the CDR3 is TGTGCCAGCAGCTTACAGGCTAATTCACCCCTCCACTTT.

In DNA form, the CDR3 reads TGTGCCAGCAGCTCATACAGGGTGGGGTTTTACGAGCAGTACTTC. Encoded protein: CASSSYRVGFYEQYF. The chain is built from TRBV7-8 and TRBJ2-7; possibly TRBD1 for D (6 bases). The CDR3 loop spans 15 amino acids. CDR1 is SGHVS, CDR2 FQNEAQ, per germline. Trimming left V 4 bases short and J 4 bases short, with 17 bases between.

This chain uses TRBV25-1 with TRBJ1-1; no definite D call. The CDR3 totals 16 residues. Trimming shortened V by 4 bases and J by 0 bases, and 15 bases separated the two germline ends. CDR1 MGHDK and CDR2 SYGVNS come from the germline V gene. CDR3 sequence: CASSGSGRPLNTEAFF. The CDR3 coding sequence is TGTGCCAGCAGTGGCTCCGGGAGGCCCCTGAACACTGAAGCTTTCTTT.